The 28 T cell receptor beta chains given below trace back to one sample, sequenced in a study of T cells after yellow fever vaccination. MiXCR, applied by TCRdb to the 5' RACE reads, yields one record per CDR3 protein. The sample has 550,000 to 750,000 distinct CDR3 sequences, approximately 13% seen once. The source was PBMCs, collected on the day of the yellow fever booster vaccination. These TCRs come from a man between 25 and 39 years old who received the YFV17D yellow fever vaccine.

The chain employs TRBV4-3 and TRBJ1-6; D may be TRBD1 (5 bases). Germline-derived CDR1 and CDR2 are LGHNA and YSLEER. CDR3 length: 15 residues. Between the trimmed V and J ends, which lost 0 bases and 8 bases, there was a span of 11 bases. The CDR3: CASSQERGWDSPLHF. DNA for the CDR3: TGCGCCAGCAGCCAAGAGCGGGGGTGGGATTCACCCCTCCACTTT.

This clonotype was seen a handful of times. The chain uses TRBV10-3 and TRBJ2-5; tentative D call: TRBD2 (5 bases). Germline CDR1 is ENHRY and CDR2 is SYGVKD. V lost 8 bases to trimming and J lost 5 bases, with 12 bases between them. The CDR3 runs 12 residues. CDR3 nucleotide sequence: TGTGCCATCGCAGCGGCACGGGAGACCCAGTACTTC. It codes for CAIAAARETQYF.

This clonotype has a count of ten or more. The chain joins TRBV7-8 to TRBJ1-5; possible D gene TRBD1, 5 bases. Germline CDR1 SGHVS, CDR2 FQNEAQ. The CDR3 is 14 amino acids. V lost 3 bases and J lost 6, with 12 bases in between. The CDR3 DNA reads as TGTGCCAGCAGCTTGAGGGAGGGGTCTCAGCCCCAGCATTTT. Its protein product is CASSLREGSQPQHF.

Here the CDR3 DNA reads TGTGCCAGCAGCTTGCGGGGGTTGTGGGAGCAGTACTTC. This sequence encodes CASSLRGLWEQYF. The chain has TRBV5-6 and TRBJ2-7; the D gene is possibly TRBD2 (6 bases). In germline, CDR1 is SGHDT, CDR2 YYEEEE. The V and J ends lost 1 base and 7 bases respectively, with 12 bases between them. The CDR3 runs to 13 residues.

The sample holds a few counts of this clonotype. The chain carries TRBV11-2 and TRBJ2-7; TRBD2 matches at 13 bases. Unmatched junction bases numbered 10, after V lost 2 bases and J lost 3 bases. Germline V gene lookup returns CDR1 SGHAT and CDR2 FQNNGV. This CDR3 has 18 amino acids. The CDR3 region has the DNA TGTGCCAGCAGCTTAAGTGTGTCCGGACTAGCGGGAGTCTACGAGCAGTACTTC. Encoded protein: CASSLSVSGLAGVYEQYF.

In its sample, this clonotype was seen a few times. DNA of the CDR3: TGTGCCACCAGTGATGGCCCGGGAACCGGGGAGCTGTTTTTT. This encodes CATSDGPGTGELFF. The V call is TRBV24-1, the J call TRBJ2-2; D might be TRBD2 (5 bases). The CDR3 extends over 14 amino acids. Germline values: CDR1 KGHDR, CDR2 SFDVKD. V was clipped by 3 bases and J by 5 bases, with 9 bases between them.

V usage is TRBV6-4 and J usage is TRBJ2-1; 9 nucleotides line up with TRBD2. The CDR3 has 16 amino acids. Losses at the gene ends were 5 bases for V and 2 bases for J; bases not matched to a gene: 7. The germline V gene encodes CDR1 MRHNA and CDR2 SNTAGT. CDR3 bases: TGTGCCAGCAGTCCGAAGACTAGCGGCCCCTACAATGAGCAGTTCTTC. Translating it yields CASSPKTSGPYNEQFF.

In this sample, this clonotype turned up many times. V usage is TRBV25-1 and J usage is TRBJ2-7; TRBD1 or TRBD2 may be the D gene (5 bases each). CDR1 and CDR2 from the germline V gene are MGHDK and SYGVNS. V gave up 6 bases and J gave up 0 bases, with 12 bases separating them. There are 14 residues in the CDR3. The CDR3 DNA reads as TGTGCCAGCAGCCGGGACCAGAGCTCCTACGAGCAGTACTTC. Its translation is CASSRDQSSYEQYF.

The rearrangement uses TRBV27 and TRBJ1-5; D is uncertain. The germline V and J ends were trimmed by 2 bases and 6 bases, with 8 bases remaining between them. Germline CDR1 reads MNHEY; CDR2 reads SMNVEV (reference sequence). This CDR3 is 13 amino acids long. CDR3 protein: CASSLKAAQPQHF. For the CDR3, the DNA is TGTGCCAGCAGTTTAAAGGCAGCTCAGCCCCAGCATTTT.

This chain joins TRBV20-1 and TRBJ1-1; a possible D gene is TRBD1 (5 bases). This CDR3 comprises 14 residues. Trimming shortened V by 6 bases and J by 0 bases, and 14 bases separated the two germline ends. CDR1 and CDR2 (germline): DFQATT, SNEGSKA (reference sequence). CDR3 in amino acids: CSALSGTMNTEAFF. CDR3 bases: TGCAGTGCGTTGTCCGGGACTATGAACACTGAAGCTTTCTTT.

The chain uses TRBV7-2 and TRBJ1-2; D perhaps matches TRBD1 (5 bases). This CDR3 is built from 15 residues. V lost 4 bases and J lost 4, with 16 bases in between. Germline CDR1 SGHTA, CDR2 FQGNSA. The CDR3 bases are TGTGCCAGCAGCTCTAGGAACGGGGGAGTCTATGGCTACACCTTC. Translation gives CASSSRNGGVYGYTF.

This clonotype was seen a few times. The chain combines TRBV10-1 with TRBJ2-2, with a weak D call TRBD2 (6 bases). Germline V gene sequence: CDR1 WNHNN, CDR2 SYGVQD (reference sequence). The germline V and J ends were trimmed by 7 bases and 2 bases, with 11 bases remaining between them. This CDR3 has 14 residues. CDR3 sequence reads: CASTRDSNTGELFF. In nucleotides, the CDR3 is TGCGCCAGCACCAGGGACTCAAACACCGGGGAGCTGTTTTTT.

This clonotype appeared a few times. The chain combines TRBV15 with TRBJ2-5; 10 nucleotides match TRBD2. V was clipped by 1 base and J by 1 base; unmatched bases: 3. Per germline, CDR1 LNHNV and CDR2 YYDKDF (reference sequence). The CDR3 is made up of 16 amino acids. CDR3 loop: CATSRGTSGIQETQYF. In DNA, the CDR3 is TGTGCCACCAGCAGAGGTACTAGCGGGATCCAAGAGACCCAGTACTTC.

The sample holds a few counts of this clonotype. The genes are TRBV15 and TRBJ1-2; a possible D gene is TRBD1 (5 bases). CDR1 and CDR2 (germline): LNHNV, YYDKDF (reference sequence). The CDR3 covers 14 residues. The V end lost 0 bases, the J end lost 8 bases, and 13 bases lay between the germline ends. The CDR3 bases are TGTGCCACCAGCAGAGATTGGGTGGGGCAGGGCTACACCTTC. As protein: CATSRDWVGQGYTF. The full variable domain, rest sourced from reference TRBV15 and TRBJ1-2, is DAMVIQNPRYQVTQFGKPVTLSCSQTLNHNVMYWYQQKSSQAPKLLFHYYDKDFNNEADTPDNFQSRRPNTSFCFLDIRSPGLGDTAMYLCATSRDWVGQGYTFGSGTRLTVV.

The chain combines TRBV19 with TRBJ2-5; possibly TRBD1 for D (5 bases). Germline assignment: CDR1 LNHDA and CDR2 SQIVND (reference sequence). The CDR3 has 13 amino acids. Trimming shortened V by 3 bases and J by 4 bases, and 9 bases separated the two germline ends. In DNA, the CDR3 is TGTGCCAGTAGTATTGGGGCCCCAGAGACCCAGTACTTC. This translates into CASSIGAPETQYF.

The chain has TRBV11-2 and TRBJ2-3, with TRBD2 matching 11 bases. CDR1 is SGHAT, CDR2 FQNNGV, per germline. V was pared by 5 bases and J by 5 bases, with 15 bases of the junction left unmatched. The CDR3 totals 18 residues. As DNA, the CDR3 is TGTGCCAGCAGCCTACGACTCATAGCGGGAGGGCCCGGAGATACGCAGTATTTT. It encodes CASSLRLIAGGPGDTQYF.

This clonotype was detected a few times. The rearrangement uses TRBV7-9 and TRBJ2-5; D might be TRBD2 (6 bases). CDR3 length: 13 residues. V lost 8 bases to trimming and J lost 0 bases, with 10 bases between them. The germline V gene encodes CDR1 SEHNR and CDR2 FQNEAQ (reference sequence). Written as DNA, the CDR3 is TGTGCCAGCGGCCGGGGGTACCAAGAGACCCAGTACTTC. It encodes CASGRGYQETQYF.

There are a few counts of this clonotype. The chain is built from TRBV7-8 and TRBJ2-1; 11 bases fit TRBD2. Germline CDR1 is SGHVS and CDR2 is FQNEAQ. The CDR3 contains 14 residues. J was trimmed by 6 bases and V by 6 bases; bases with no gene match: 4. The CDR3 is CASRAGTSGNEQFF. Here the CDR3 DNA reads TGTGCCAGCAGGGCCGGGACTAGCGGCAATGAGCAGTTCTTC.

Ten or more counts support this clonotype. The V and J genes are TRBV6-2 or TRBV6-3 and TRBJ2-2, with D unresolved. The CDR3 runs 14 residues. Trimming took 8 bases from V and 4 from J, leaving 14 bases between them. Germline V gene lookup returns CDR1 MNHEY and CDR2 SVGEGT. The CDR3 loop is CASLISRRTGELFF. The CDR3 DNA reads as TGTGCCAGCCTTATTAGCCGGCGCACCGGGGAGCTGTTTTTT.

J is TRBJ1-4 and V is TRBV4-3; possible D gene TRBD1, 6 bases. Between the trimmed V and J ends, which lost 7 bases and 5 bases, there was a span of 14 bases. Germline CDR1 and CDR2: LGHNA and YSLEER. The CDR3 spans 14 residues. The CDR3 loop is CASMNWGANEKLFF. The CDR3 DNA sequence: TGCGCCAGCATGAATTGGGGGGCAAATGAAAAACTGTTTTTT.

The J gene is TRBJ1-1, the V gene TRBV7-2; D is unclear. With 5 bases removed from V and 6 bases from J, the gap between germline ends came to 13 bases. The CDR3 consists of 13 residues. The germline gives CDR1 SGHTA, CDR2 FQGNSA. DNA of the CDR3: TGTGCCAGCAGCCTGACCGAGTTATCTGAAGCTTTCTTT. Translation gives CASSLTELSEAFF. Full variable domain (remainder filled in from reference TRBV7-2 and TRBJ1-1): GAGVSQSPSNKVTEKGKDVELRCDPISGHTALYWYRQSLGQGLEFLIYFQGNSAPDKSGLPSDRFSAERTGGSVSTLTIQRTQQEDSAVYLCASSLTELSEAFFGQGTRLTVV.

This clonotype was counted between two and nine times. V gene TRBV29-1 combines with J gene TRBJ2-5, with 8 positions matching TRBD1. J gave up 5 bases and V 7 bases, and 6 bases lay outside the gene matches. From germline, CDR1 is SQVTM and CDR2 ANQGSEA. The CDR3 has 12 amino acids. CDR3 sequence: CSEQTGEETQYF. CDR3 in DNA: TGCAGCGAACAGACAGGGGAGGAGACCCAGTACTTC. The full variable domain, its missing parts supplied by reference TRBV29-1 and TRBJ2-5, is SAVISQKPSRDICQRGTSLTIQCQVDSQVTMMFWYRQQPGQSLTLIATANQGSEATYESGFVIDKFPISRPNLTFSTLTVSNMSPEDSSIYLCSEQTGEETQYFGPGTRLLVL.

This clonotype was observed at least ten times. This chain uses TRBV5-1 with TRBJ2-5; 11 bases line up with TRBD2. Per the germline V gene, CDR1 is SGHRS and CDR2 is YFSETQ. The CDR3 contains 16 residues. V dropped 4 bases and J dropped 2; count of bases not matched to a gene: 7. This CDR3 reads CASSPLAGGRQETQYF. For the CDR3, the DNA is TGCGCCAGCAGCCCCCTAGCGGGAGGCCGTCAAGAGACCCAGTACTTC.

This chain joins TRBV20-1 and TRBJ2-5; D possibly corresponds to TRBD2 (6 bases). Germline CDR1 reads DFQATT; CDR2 reads SNEGSKA (reference sequence). There are 15 residues in the CDR3. V dropped 0 bases and J dropped 2 bases, with 13 bases sitting between them. The CDR3 sequence is CSARDLEGIQETQYF. CDR3 bases: TGCAGTGCTAGAGATTTGGAGGGCATTCAAGAGACCCAGTACTTC.

This chain joins TRBV7-3 and TRBJ2-1; maybe TRBD2 (5 bases). The CDR3 loop spans 15 amino acids. Germline lookup yields CDR1 SGHTA and CDR2 FQGTGA. The V gene lost 5 bases and the J gene lost 0 bases, with 11 bases spanning the gap. CDR3: CASSTERSSYNEQFF. The CDR3 nucleotides are TGTGCCAGCAGCACCGAGCGGAGCTCCTACAATGAGCAGTTCTTC.

V is TRBV7-2 and J is TRBJ2-3; tentative D call: TRBD2 (5 bases). CDR1 and CDR2 from the germline V gene are SGHTA and FQGNSA. The CDR3 has 14 amino acids. V was trimmed by 5 bases and J by 4 bases, leaving 13 bases between them. CDR3 in DNA: TGTGCCAGCAGCGCGGCCCGGAGGCCAGATACGCAGTATTTT. This sequence encodes CASSAARRPDTQYF. The whole variable domain, filled in from reference TRBV7-2 and TRBJ2-3, reads GAGVSQSPSNKVTEKGKDVELRCDPISGHTALYWYRQSLGQGLEFLIYFQGNSAPDKSGLPSDRFSAERTGGSVSTLTIQRTQQEDSAVYLCASSAARRPDTQYFGPGTRLTVL.

This rearrangement joins TRBV20-1 to TRBJ1-5; TRBD1 matches at 8 bases. With 4 bases clipped from V and 1 base from J, the junction kept 9 bases outside the gene matches. The CDR3 has 16 amino acids. Germline CDR1 DFQATT, CDR2 SNEGSKA (reference sequence). The CDR3 sequence is CSAIRGTGMSNQPQHF. In nucleotides, the CDR3 is TGCAGTGCTATTAGGGGGACAGGAATGAGCAATCAGCCCCAGCATTTT.

This clonotype was counted a few times. This chain joins TRBV24-1 and TRBJ2-1; possibly TRBD2 for D (6 bases). V was pared by 9 bases and J by 8 bases, with 19 bases between. This CDR3 is 14 amino acids long. Germline loops: CDR1 KGHDR, CDR2 SFDVKD. CDR3 in DNA: TGTGCCACCGGCGGGACCGAGATCCCCCATGAGCAGTTCTTC. Protein sequence: CATGGTEIPHEQFF.